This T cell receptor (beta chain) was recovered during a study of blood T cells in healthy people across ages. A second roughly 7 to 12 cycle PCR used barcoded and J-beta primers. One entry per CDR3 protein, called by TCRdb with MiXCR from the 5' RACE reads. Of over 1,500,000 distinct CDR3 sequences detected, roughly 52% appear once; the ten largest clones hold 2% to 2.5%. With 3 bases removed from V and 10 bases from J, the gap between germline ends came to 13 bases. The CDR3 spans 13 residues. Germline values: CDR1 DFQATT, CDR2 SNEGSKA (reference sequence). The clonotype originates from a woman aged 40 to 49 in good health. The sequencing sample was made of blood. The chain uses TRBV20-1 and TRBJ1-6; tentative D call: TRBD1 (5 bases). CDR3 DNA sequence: TGCAGTGCTAGTGAAGACAGAGGGTCACCCCTCCACTTT. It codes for CSASEDRGSPLHF.